These 23 T cell receptor beta chains were sequenced from one sample in a study of immune evolution from preneoplasia to lung adenocarcinoma. Only in-frame clones appear in the TCRdb table, and some are missing; sequencing was by immunoSEQ multiplex PCR. Of thousands of clones detected, approximately 89% appear once; the ten largest clones hold about 6.7%. The sequenced sample consisted of FFPE minimally invasive lung adenocarcinoma tissue. The receptor source for this set is an older donor with lung adenocarcinoma.

The chain employs TRBV11-2 and TRBJ2-7; 8 positions agree with TRBD2. The germline V gene encodes CDR1 SGHAT and CDR2 FQNNGV. Trimming took 6 bases from V and 4 from J; bases not matched to a gene: 14. CDR3 size: 16 residues. The CDR3 reads CASSPRGAGGPYEQYF. DNA for the CDR3: TGTGCCAGCAGTCCAAGGGGCGCGGGAGGACCTTACGAGCAGTACTTC.

The rearrangement uses TRBV30 and TRBJ2-7; D not resolved. The V end was cut by 3 bases, the J end by 3 bases, with 6 bases between. The CDR3 spans 11 residues. Germline CDR1 is GTSNPN and CDR2 is SVGIG (reference sequence). The CDR3 DNA reads TGTGCCTGGAGACTGGACTACGAGCAGTACTTC. This sequence encodes CAWRLDYEQYF.

The CDR3 DNA reads TGCAGCGTTGACGAGGGCAGCGACGAGCAGTACTTC. Translation gives CSVDEGSDEQYF. The chain combines TRBV29-1 with TRBJ2-7; D perhaps matches TRBD2 (5 bases). The CDR3 consists of 12 residues. The germline gives CDR1 SQVTM, CDR2 ANQGSEA. V was trimmed by 3 bases and J by 5 bases, leaving 11 bases between them.

The sample holds one count of this clone. This chain links TRBV5-8 with TRBJ1-6, with D perhaps TRBD1 (5 bases). The CDR3 runs to 14 residues. Trimming left V 3 bases short and J 7 bases short, with 11 bases between. Germline V gene data show CDR1 as SGHTS and CDR2 as YDEGEE. Written as DNA, the CDR3 is TGTGCCAGCAGCTCAGGGACTGGGAATTCACCCCTCCACTTT. Translated: CASSSGTGNSPLHF.

The chain joins TRBV29-1 to TRBJ2-1, with D uncertain. The CDR3 extends over 15 amino acids. Germline V lookup: CDR1 SQVTM, CDR2 ANQGSEA. V shed 6 bases and J shed 0 bases, with 15 bases lying between them. In nucleotides, the CDR3 is TGCAGCGTATCCGACCCGACCGGCTCCTACAATGAGCAGTTCTTC. Amino acids: CSVSDPTGSYNEQFF.

There are a few counts of this clone. The chain links TRBV15 to TRBJ2-3, with D maybe TRBD1 (6 bases). The CDR3 covers 16 residues. Per germline, CDR1 LNHNV and CDR2 YYDKDF (reference sequence). Trimming stripped 3 bases from V and 6 bases from J, with 19 bases between. CDR3 region: CATSRVLGQLHDTQYF. The CDR3 DNA follows: TGTGCCACCAGCAGGGTGCTTGGACAGCTACACGATACGCAGTATTTT.

V gene TRBV2 combines with J gene TRBJ2-7; D uncertain. This CDR3 is built from 14 residues. V shed 4 bases and J shed 2 bases, with 12 bases lying between them. The germline gives CDR1 SNHLY, CDR2 FYNNEI. The CDR3 loop reads CASSGRGATYEQYF. The CDR3 DNA reads TGTGCCAGCAGTGGGCGAGGAGCCACCTACGAGCAGTACTTC.

The J gene is TRBJ1-1, the V gene TRBV28; D uncertain. There are 14 residues in the CDR3. Looked up from germline, CDR1 is MDHEN and CDR2 is SYDVKM. V was trimmed by 1 base and J by 4 bases, leaving 10 bases between them. CDR3 region: CASSLYVGGTEAFF. DNA for the CDR3: TGTGCCAGCAGTTTATACGTTGGTGGCACTGAAGCTTTCTTT.

The CDR3 region has the DNA TGTGCCAGCAGCCAAGGAGGACACGGGGTTTTTATCTACAATGAGCAGTTCTTC. It codes for CASSQGGHGVFIYNEQFF. The chain combines TRBV14 with TRBJ2-1; either TRBD1 or TRBD2 may fit D (5 bases each). CDR3 length equals 18 residues. CDR1 is SGHDN and CDR2 is FVKESK in the germline V gene. V was trimmed by 1 base and J by 3 bases, leaving 19 bases between them.

The chain combines TRBV27 with TRBJ2-7; D is unclear. The CDR3 consists of 15 residues. Per germline, CDR1 MNHEY and CDR2 SMNVEV (reference sequence). Trimming left V 5 bases short and J 4 bases short, with 18 bases between. The chain's CDR3 is CASSPRADVGYEQYF. Here the CDR3 DNA reads TGTGCCAGCAGTCCCCGGGCCGACGTGGGTTACGAGCAGTACTTC.

This chain uses TRBV5-1 with TRBJ2-2, with 10 bases that match TRBD1. The CDR3 extends over 15 amino acids. CDR1 is SGHRS, CDR2 YFSETQ, per germline. V was clipped by 5 bases and J by 7 bases; unmatched bases: 8. The CDR3 reads CASRPTGGADGELFF. The CDR3 nucleotides read TGCGCCAGCAGGCCGACAGGGGGCGCGGACGGGGAGCTGTTTTTT.

CDR3 nucleotides: TGTGCCAGCAGTTACGGGGCTAGCGGACAATACGAGCAGTACTTC. This translates into CASSYGASGQYEQYF. The chain couples TRBV6-5 to TRBJ2-7; 7 bases fit TRBD2. This CDR3 spans 15 amino acids. Germline V gene sequence: CDR1 MNHEY, CDR2 SVGAGI. With 2 bases clipped from V and 4 bases from J, the junction kept 8 bases outside the gene matches.

The chain joins TRBV6-1 to TRBJ1-2, with a weak D call TRBD1 (5 bases). This CDR3 spans 15 amino acids. With 1 base removed from V and 0 bases from J, the gap between germline ends came to 9 bases. Germline lookup yields CDR1 MNHNS and CDR2 SASEGT. CDR3 DNA sequence: TGTGCCAGCAGTGAAGGAGGGACCACTAACTATGGCTACACCTTC. Translating gives CASSEGGTTNYGYTF.

In DNA form, the CDR3 reads TGTGCCAGCAACGACCGGGACACTGAAGCTTTCTTT. The encoded protein is CASNDRDTEAFF. The J gene is TRBJ1-1, the V gene TRBV6-6, with unresolved D. The CDR3 extends over 12 amino acids. V shed 7 bases and J shed 3 bases, with 9 bases lying between them. Germline values: CDR1 MNHNY, CDR2 SVGAGI (reference sequence).

The chain links TRBV7-2 to TRBJ2-2; 13 nucleotides agree with TRBD2. With 5 bases clipped from V and 1 base from J, the junction kept 10 bases outside the gene matches. The CDR3 is 19 residues long. Germline loops: CDR1 SGHTA, CDR2 FQGNSA. The CDR3 nucleotides read TGTGCCAGCAGCATGGGACTGTGGACTAGCGGGAGGAACACCGGGGAGCTGTTTTTT. It codes for CASSMGLWTSGRNTGELFF. The full variable domain, completed using reference TRBV7-2 and TRBJ2-2, is GAGVSQSPSNKVTEKGKDVELRCDPISGHTALYWYRQSLGQGLEFLIYFQGNSAPDKSGLPSDRFSAERTGGSVSTLTIQRTQQEDSAVYLCASSMGLWTSGRNTGELFFGEGSRLTVL.

J is TRBJ2-6 and V is TRBV6-1; D not certain. The CDR3 contains 15 residues. Germline CDR1 is MNHNS and CDR2 is SASEGT. The V gene lost 2 bases and the J gene lost 0 bases, with 5 bases spanning the gap. The CDR3 DNA follows: TGTGCCAGCAGTGAACAAAGCTCTGGGGCCAACGTCCTGACTTTC. Residues: CASSEQSSGANVLTF.

The chain uses TRBV2 and TRBJ2-3; TRBD2 matches at 7 bases. This CDR3 spans 15 amino acids. Per germline, CDR1 SNHLY and CDR2 FYNNEI. V shed 7 bases and J 1 base; nucleotides not matched to a gene: 8. The chain's CDR3 is CASTQESGGTDTQYF. The CDR3 region has the DNA TGTGCCAGCACCCAAGAGAGCGGGGGCACAGATACGCAGTATTTT.

The chain recombines TRBV11-2 with TRBJ1-1; D is undetermined. The CDR3 runs 12 residues. CDR1 is SGHAT, CDR2 FQNNGV, per germline. The V gene lost 5 bases and the J gene lost 7 bases, with 11 bases spanning the gap. Here the CDR3 reads CASSPRASEAFF. The CDR3 DNA reads as TGTGCCAGCAGCCCACGGGCCAGTGAAGCTTTCTTT.

This chain links TRBV18 with TRBJ1-5; D possibly corresponds to TRBD1 (6 bases). Between the trimmed V and J ends, which lost 2 bases and 1 base, there was a span of 9 bases. Germline V gene sequence: CDR1 KGHSH, CDR2 LQKENI. CDR3 length: 15 residues. This CDR3 reads CASSPRGNSNQPQHF. The CDR3 DNA reads as TGTGCCAGCTCACCAAGGGGGAACAGCAATCAGCCCCAGCATTTT.

About this clone itself: One junction end does not reproduce the germline sequence, and a read error may be involved. This chain links TRBV7-7 with TRBJ2-1; tentative D call: TRBD1 (6 bases). The CDR3 totals 13 residues. The germline V gene has CDR1 SSHAT and CDR2 FNYEAQ (reference sequence). CDR3 nucleotides: TGTGCTAGCAGCGTCGACAGGATCAATGAGCAGTTCTTC. Its protein is CASSVDRINEQFF.

V is TRBV6-1 and J is TRBJ1-4; D may be TRBD1 (6 bases). CDR1 MNHNS and CDR2 SASEGT come from the germline V gene. Trimming removed 5 bases at V and 8 bases at J, with 12 bases between. The CDR3 totals 13 residues. The CDR3 sequence is CASSRGRGEKLFF. CDR3 sequence (DNA): TGTGCCAGCAGTAGGGGGAGGGGGGAAAAACTGTTTTTT.

CDR3 coding DNA: TGTGCCATCAGCCCCAACACTGAAGCTTTCTTT. Its protein product is CAISPNTEAFF. V gene TRBV10-3 combines with J gene TRBJ1-1; the D is unclear. Trimming removed 6 bases from V and 2 bases from J, with 4 bases in between. CDR1 and CDR2 (germline): ENHRY, SYGVKD. The CDR3 runs to 11 residues.

The chain links TRBV27 to TRBJ1-4; D is unclear. Trimming took 1 base from V and 7 from J, leaving 7 bases between them. This CDR3 has 13 amino acids. CDR1 and CDR2 (germline): MNHEY, SMNVEV (reference sequence). The CDR3 nucleotides read TGTGCCAGCAGTTTATTATGGGGTGAAAAACTGTTTTTT. Translating gives CASSLLWGEKLFF.